This T cell receptor beta chain stems from a study of blood T cell repertoires in COVID-19. Study-wide context: Researchers got acute and convalescent COVID-19 samples from the United States, Italy and Spain. From T cells, B-cell-depleted T cells, or PBMCs came the material, which was cDNA or gDNA.

This clone was detected many times. Self-reported history from a screening survey and questionnaire set each donor's cohort. Participants in the exposed group had met a COVID-19 case in the 2 weeks before joining the study. The data were produced by immunoSEQ multiplex PCR, yet TCRdb's version contains in-frame clones alone and is incomplete. The sample yields about 210,000 clones, approximately 86% seen once. The sequenced sample consisted of PBMCs or T cells enriched from blood (not recorded which). The sequence was obtained from a woman aged 30 to 39 who had been exposed to COVID-19.

The CDR3 loop is CASSFRQGAGDTQYF. The CDR3 nucleotides are TGTGCCAGCAGCTTTAGACAGGGGGCTGGAGATACGCAGTATTTT. The rearrangement links TRBV5-4 to TRBJ2-3; 10 positions match TRBD1. This CDR3 has 15 residues. V gave up 2 bases and J gave up 5 bases; unmatched junction bases: 5. Per the germline V gene, CDR1 is SGHNT and CDR2 is YYREEE (reference sequence). The variable domain in full, completed from reference TRBV5-4 and TRBJ2-3, reads ETGVTQSPTHLIKTRGQQVTLRCSSQSGHNTVSWYQQALGQGPQFIFQYYREEENGRGNFPPRFSGLQFPNYSSELNVNALELDDSALYLCASSFRQGAGDTQYFGPGTRLTVL.